This TCR beta chain came from a study of T cell clones after liver transplantation. For the study at large: Three of the eight recipients were HCV-positive; the rest had non-autoimmune, non-viral transplant indications. Until 12-24 months post-transplant, subjects got standard immunosuppression and no induction.

Remarks on this clone: Its antigen is still unknown.

Study-wide results and caveats: Circulating graft-donor-reactive CD4 TCRbeta sequences fell significantly post-transplant in 5 of 8 subjects.

The germline CDR1 and CDR2 sequences are SGHAT and FQNNGV. The length of the CDR3 is 16 residues. With 1 base clipped from V and 2 bases from J, the junction kept 5 bases outside the gene matches. Assay used: immunoSEQ multiplex PCR; TCRdb lists only in-frame clones, some missing. The sample includes 25,000 to 35,000 clones, 90% to 95% of them seen just once. V usage is TRBV11-2 and J usage is TRBJ2-3, with 8 bases matching TRBD1. This receptor was obtained from a human patient who received a liver transplant. Some T cells may be provided by the graft donor. Source: CD8+ T cells from blood, taken 12 months after liver transplant. The CDR3 spells CASSLGQGAYTDTQYF. The CDR3 DNA reads as TGTGCCAGCAGCTTAGGGCAGGGGGCTTACACAGATACGCAGTATTTT.